A single sample is the source of the 24 T cell receptor beta chains below, sequenced in a study of T cells after posttransplantation cyclophosphamide. Libraries were prepared by immunoSEQ multiplex PCR; TCRdb keeps only in-frame clonotypes and omits some of them. The profile shows roughly 30,000 clones, 70% to 90% of them singletons. The sequenced sample was PBMCs. These receptors came from a middle-aged woman with a blood cancer, CMV-positive, and with a related stem cell donor.

This sequence joins TRBV28 and TRBJ2-1; D remains ambiguous. V was pared by 3 bases and J by 9 bases, with 15 bases between. The CDR3 consists of 14 residues. Per the germline V gene, CDR1 is MDHEN and CDR2 is SYDVKM. Here the CDR3 reads CASSLRVRVSEQFF. CDR3 in DNA: TGTGCCAGCAGTTTGCGCGTCCGGGTTTCTGAGCAGTTCTTC.

The V gene is TRBV27, the J gene TRBJ1-6; weak D call: TRBD1 (5 bases). The CDR3 length is 14 residues. V was cut by 3 bases and J by 6 bases, with 9 bases left in between. Germline V gene lookup returns CDR1 MNHEY and CDR2 SMNVEV (reference sequence). The DNA of the CDR3 is TGTGCCAGCAGTTTTGGGGGGGTTAATTCACCCCTCCACTTT. It encodes CASSFGGVNSPLHF.

This chain links TRBV25-1 with TRBJ2-7; 7 positions agree with TRBD1. Germline V CDR1 and CDR2: MGHDK, SYGVNS. The length of the CDR3 is 15 residues. Germline trimming cut 4 bases from V and 6 bases from J; bases unmatched to any gene: 12. CDR3 region: CASSAGGGQRAEQYF. The CDR3 bases are TGTGCCAGCAGTGCAGGTGGGGGACAGAGAGCCGAGCAGTACTTC.

The chain recombines TRBV6-5 with TRBJ1-1; 9 bases map to TRBD1. Germline V gene data show CDR1 as MNHEY and CDR2 as SVGAGI. The CDR3 consists of 15 residues. After removal of 6 bases from V and 1 base from J, the junction contained 6 bases not matched to a gene. In DNA, the CDR3 is TGTGCCAGCAGACGTCCGGGACAGGGGAACACTGAAGCTTTCTTT. Protein product: CASRRPGQGNTEAFF.

Here the CDR3 DNA reads TGTGCCAGCAGCCTATTAGGTTGGGCAGGGCCTAACACCGGGGAGCTGTTTTTT. It is translated as CASSLLGWAGPNTGELFF. The V call is TRBV7-2, the J call TRBJ2-2; D is perhaps TRBD1 (5 bases). This CDR3 contains 18 residues. The germline gives CDR1 SGHTA, CDR2 FQGNSA. Trimming removed 5 bases from V and 2 bases from J, with 21 bases in between.

This chain connects TRBV4-1 to TRBJ2-1; 10 positions match TRBD2. Germline V CDR1 and CDR2: MGHRA, YSYEKL. The CDR3 is 14 residues long. Trimming removed 0 bases from V and 11 bases from J; junction bases left unmatched: 4. CDR3 bases: TGCGCCAGCAGCCAAGAGGGACTAGCGCGACAGCAGTTCTTC. This gives the protein CASSQEGLARQQFF.

In its sample, this clone was seen once. The chain links TRBV9 to TRBJ1-5; TRBD1 matches at 8 bases. Germline V gene sequence: CDR1 SGDLS, CDR2 YYNGEE. V dropped 0 bases and J dropped 9; count of bases not matched to a gene: 8. The CDR3 covers 15 residues. CDR3 nucleotide sequence: TGTGCCAGCAGCGTAGAACCGGACAGGGTGCTGCCCCAGCATTTT. This translates into CASSVEPDRVLPQHF.

The chain uses TRBV27 and TRBJ1-6; TRBD1 matches at 7 bases. The trim removed 10 bases at V and 3 bases at J, leaving 6 bases unmatched. Looked up from germline, CDR1 is MNHEY and CDR2 is SMNVEV (reference sequence). This CDR3 is built from 14 residues. This CDR3 is CATRTGSYNSPLHF. CDR3 bases: TGTGCCACACGGACAGGAAGCTATAATTCACCCCTCCACTTT.

The genes are TRBV18 and TRBJ1-6; D is perhaps TRBD1 (6 bases). CDR1 and CDR2 (germline): KGHSH, LQKENI. The CDR3 is 14 amino acids. Trimming took 8 bases from V and 5 from J, leaving 13 bases between them. CDR3 DNA sequence: TGTGCCAGCACCAGGGGTCGAGATAATTCACCCCTCCACTTT. This translates into CASTRGRDNSPLHF.

The gene calls are TRBV2 and TRBJ2-3; TRBD2 matches at 9 bases. CDR1 SNHLY and CDR2 FYNNEI come from the germline V gene. With 3 bases clipped from V and 0 bases from J, the junction kept 10 bases outside the gene matches. This CDR3 has 18 residues. Here the CDR3 reads CASSDFLLAGLSTDTQYF. The DNA for the CDR3 is TGTGCCAGCAGTGACTTCCTACTAGCGGGCCTTAGCACAGATACGCAGTATTTT. Using reference TRBV2 and TRBJ2-3 for the parts outside the CDR3, the full variable domain is EPEVTQTPSHQVTQMGQEVILRCVPISNHLYFYWYRQILGQKVEFLVSFYNNEISEKSEIFDDQFSVERPDGSNFTLKIRSTKLEDSAMYFCASSDFLLAGLSTDTQYFGPGTRLTVL.

This clone was counted a single time. V is TRBV5-1 and J is TRBJ1-1, with D possibly matching TRBD1 (5 bases). The CDR3 spans 16 residues. The germline gives CDR1 SGHRS, CDR2 YFSETQ. V was shortened by 0 bases and J by 1 base, with 13 bases between the two germline ends. CDR3 nucleotides: TGCGCCAGCAGCTTGGCTGCCAGGGTGACGAACACTGAAGCTTTCTTT. Protein product: CASSLAARVTNTEAFF.

The chain uses TRBV9 and TRBJ2-1, with 7 bases that match TRBD2. With V trimmed by 3 bases and J by 7 bases, 4 bases remained unmatched. The CDR3 extends over 13 amino acids. CDR1 SGDLS and CDR2 YYNGEE come from the germline V gene. The chain's CDR3 is CASSELAVNEQFF. The CDR3, as DNA: TGTGCCAGCAGCGAGCTAGCGGTGAATGAGCAGTTCTTC.

The V call is TRBV13, the J call TRBJ1-2; no clear D. The CDR3 loop spans 14 amino acids. The germline gives CDR1 PRHDT, CDR2 FYEKMQ (reference sequence). Trimming left V 3 bases short and J 0 bases short, with 8 bases between. In nucleotides, the CDR3 is TGTGCCAGCAGCTTTTCCCAGACTAACTATGGCTACACCTTC. It is translated as CASSFSQTNYGYTF.

V and J are TRBV19 and TRBJ1-2; TRBD1 agrees at 7 bases. Germline-derived CDR1 and CDR2 are LNHDA and SQIVND (reference sequence). The CDR3 loop spans 12 amino acids. Unmatched junction bases numbered 5, after V lost 10 bases and J lost 3 bases. The CDR3 protein is CANRTGDYGYTF. CDR3 DNA: TGTGCCAACCGGACAGGCGACTATGGCTACACCTTC.

The V and J genes are TRBV5-1 and TRBJ2-1; TRBD2 agrees at 8 bases. V trimming: 2 bases; J trimming: 4 bases; junction bases outside the gene matches: 2. CDR3 length equals 14 residues. CDR1 is SGHRS and CDR2 is YFSETQ in the germline V gene. CDR3 nucleotide sequence: TGCGCCAGCAGCTTTAGCGGGGCTTACAATGAGCAGTTCTTC. As protein: CASSFSGAYNEQFF.

This chain joins TRBV21-1 and TRBJ2-7; TRBD1 is the table's D call, not checked against the DNA. TRBV21-1 is a pseudogene locus. The CDR3 has 14 residues. This CDR3 reads CASSPRDTNYEQYF. CDR3 coding DNA: TGTGCCAGCAGCCCCCGGGACACCAACTACGAGCAGTACTTC.

This clone occurred a few times. V gene TRBV7-9 combines with J gene TRBJ1-2, with 8 nucleotides matching TRBD1. This CDR3 spans 13 amino acids. Germline loops: CDR1 SEHNR, CDR2 FQNEAQ (reference sequence). V shed 6 bases and J 6 bases; nucleotides not matched to a gene: 6. The CDR3 region is CASRPRTGNGYTF. In DNA form, the CDR3 reads TGTGCCAGCAGACCCCGGACAGGGAATGGCTACACCTTC. Full variable domain (rest looked up from reference TRBV7-9 and TRBJ1-2): DTGVSQNPRHKITKRGQNVTFRCDPISEHNRLYWYRQTLGQGPEFLTYFQNEAQLEKSRLLSDRFSAERPKGSFSTLEIQRTEQGDSAMYLCASRPRTGNGYTFGSGTRLTVV.

The chain has TRBV27 and TRBJ2-1; 11 bases agree with TRBD1. Germline trimming cut 3 bases from V and 5 bases from J; bases unmatched to any gene: 3. Germline-derived CDR1 and CDR2 are MNHEY and SMNVEV (reference sequence). This CDR3 region has 15 residues. The CDR3: CASSLDRGRNNEQFF. In DNA, the CDR3 is TGTGCCAGCAGTTTGGACAGGGGGCGAAACAATGAGCAGTTCTTC.

The chain is built from TRBV7-9 and TRBJ1-5, with D perhaps matching TRBD1 (6 bases). In germline, CDR1 is SEHNR, CDR2 FQNEAQ (reference sequence). The CDR3 has 17 residues. V was clipped by 1 base and J by 2 bases, with 15 bases between them. The DNA for the CDR3 is TGTGCCAGCAGCTTAGATGTACAGGGCATCGGCAATCAGCCCCAGCATTTT. This encodes CASSLDVQGIGNQPQHF. Full variable domain (rest looked up from reference TRBV7-9 and TRBJ1-5): DTGVSQNPRHKITKRGQNVTFRCDPISEHNRLYWYRQTLGQGPEFLTYFQNEAQLEKSRLLSDRFSAERPKGSFSTLEIQRTEQGDSAMYLCASSLDVQGIGNQPQHFGDGTRLSIL.

This chain connects TRBV19 to TRBJ2-3; no clear D gene. V was clipped by 2 bases and J by 2 bases, with 11 bases between them. Per the germline V gene, CDR1 is LNHDA and CDR2 is SQIVND (reference sequence). The CDR3 spans 15 residues. The CDR3 DNA is TGTGCCAGTAGTATAAAAGCCCTCGTCACAGATACGCAGTATTTT. This encodes CASSIKALVTDTQYF.

V gene TRBV2 combines with J gene TRBJ2-1; 7 bases match TRBD1. The V gene end was trimmed by 7 bases and the J gene end by 3 bases; junction bases not matched to a gene: 9. The CDR3 contains 15 residues. Germline V gene lookup returns CDR1 SNHLY and CDR2 FYNNEI. The CDR3 spells CASTEDGTDYNEQFF. The CDR3 nucleotides are TGTGCCAGCACAGAAGACGGGACAGACTACAATGAGCAGTTCTTC.

This clone has more than one count but fewer than ten. This rearrangement joins TRBV6-5 to TRBJ1-5; D is unresolved. V was pared by 6 bases and J by 0 bases, with 6 bases between. The CDR3 length is 13 residues. CDR1 and CDR2 (germline): MNHEY, SVGAGI. This chain's CDR3 is CASRQDSNQPQHF. CDR3 DNA sequence: TGTGCCAGCAGGCAGGATAGCAATCAGCCCCAGCATTTT.

The chain combines TRBV5-6 with TRBJ1-5; TRBD1 matches at 7 bases. CDR3 length equals 15 residues. Per the germline V gene, CDR1 is SGHDT and CDR2 is YYEEEE. V lost 4 bases, J lost 6 bases, and 10 bases stayed unmatched. The CDR3 DNA reads as TGTGCCAGCAGCCGCGGGAGGGGGCAAAGTCAGCCCCAGCATTTT. This translates into CASSRGRGQSQPQHF.

This chain joins TRBV4-2 and TRBJ2-5, with a possible D match to TRBD1 (7 bases). Per the germline V gene, CDR1 is LGHNA and CDR2 is YNFKEQ. The CDR3 loop spans 15 amino acids. The germline V and J ends were trimmed by 1 base and 4 bases, with 13 bases remaining between them. CDR3 coding DNA: TGTGCCAGCAGCCAAGCCGGCAGGGGGGCAGAGACCCAGTACTTC. It codes for CASSQAGRGAETQYF.